The next 12 T cell receptor beta chains were all read from a single sample in a study of cytomegalovirus exposure and HLA in healthy donors. PCR amplification relied on 60 Vbeta primers (plus 13 Jbeta primers). Profiled with immunoSEQ multiplex PCR; TCRdb holds only in-frame clones, not every one. This sample has 150,000 to 200,000 clones, with around 80% found just once. Sequenced: PBMCs. The receptors were sampled from a woman in her forties or fifties in good health and CMV-seropositive.

The V gene is TRBV19, the J gene TRBJ1-2; 7 bases agree with TRBD1. The CDR3 contains 11 residues. V lost 5 bases and J lost 7; bases outside the gene matches: 1. Looked up from germline, CDR1 is LNHDA and CDR2 is SQIVND (reference sequence). DNA of the CDR3: TGTGCCAGTAGTTCAGGGGGTGGCTACACCTTC. As protein: CASSSGGGYTF.

This clone was detected a few times. The same CDR3 arises from other DNA sequences in this sample as well. The rearrangement joins TRBV5-4 to TRBJ1-2; D is unresolved. Germline lookup yields CDR1 SGHNT and CDR2 YYREEE (reference sequence). The CDR3 is made up of 11 amino acids. Trimming stripped 3 bases from V and 4 bases from J, with 4 bases between. The CDR3 spells CASSSVYGYTF. Here the CDR3 DNA reads TGTGCCAGCAGCTCAGTCTATGGCTACACCTTC.

The rearrangement joins TRBV11-2 to TRBJ1-1; unclear D gene. V lost 1 base to trimming and J lost 3 bases, with 6 bases between them. The CDR3 loop spans 13 amino acids. The V gene's germline CDR1 is SGHAT and CDR2 FQNNGV. CDR3 protein: CASSLAGDTEAFF. The CDR3 DNA reads TGTGCCAGCAGCTTAGCGGGTGACACTGAAGCTTTCTTT.

The chain combines TRBV6-5 with TRBJ1-2; D not certain. Trimming stripped 4 bases from V and 5 bases from J, with 11 bases between. Germline values: CDR1 MNHEY, CDR2 SVGAGI. This CDR3 contains 13 residues. CDR3 nucleotide sequence: TGTGCCAGCAGTTGGGAGAGTTTTTATGGCTACACCTTC. As protein: CASSWESFYGYTF.

This clone was observed a few times. The chain carries TRBV4-1 and TRBJ1-2; D gene ambiguous. The ends were cut back, 0 bases at V and 8 bases at J, with 10 bases in the middle. Germline CDR1 is MGHRA and CDR2 is YSYEKL. This CDR3 spans 13 amino acids. The CDR3 sequence is CASSQDPRHGYTF. CDR3 nucleotide sequence: TGCGCCAGCAGCCAAGACCCCAGGCACGGCTACACCTTC.

The CDR3 spells CASSPGTDYGYTF. In DNA, the CDR3 is TGTGCCAGCAGCCCCGGGACAGACTATGGCTACACCTTC. This rearrangement joins TRBV27 to TRBJ1-2; TRBD1 aligns across 7 bases. The CDR3 is 13 amino acids. Germline loops: CDR1 MNHEY, CDR2 SMNVEV (reference sequence). Unmatched junction bases numbered 4, after V lost 6 bases and J lost 3 bases.

The chain couples TRBV9 to TRBJ2-3, with D perhaps TRBD2 (6 bases). V shed 7 bases and J shed 0 bases, with 18 bases lying between them. This CDR3 spans 16 amino acids. Germline CDR1 SGDLS, CDR2 YYNGEE. The CDR3 DNA sequence: TGTGCCAGCGATATCGGGGGTCCCCTTAGCACAGATACGCAGTATTTT. Translated: CASDIGGPLSTDTQYF.

As to this clone: The sample holds other DNA sequences that translate to the same CDR3. The chain is built from TRBV5-1 and TRBJ2-2; 8 positions match TRBD1. The CDR3 is 15 amino acids. J gave up 2 bases and V 3 bases, and 3 bases lay outside the gene matches. Germline lookup yields CDR1 SGHRS and CDR2 YFSETQ. The CDR3 DNA reads as TGCGCCAGCAGCTCCGGACAGGGAAACACCGGGGAGCTGTTTTTT. Amino acids: CASSSGQGNTGELFF.

V is TRBV27 and J is TRBJ2-1, with TRBD1 matching 12 bases. V dropped 2 bases and J dropped 7; count of bases not matched to a gene: 6. There are 16 residues in the CDR3. In germline, CDR1 is MNHEY, CDR2 SMNVEV (reference sequence). CDR3 DNA: TGTGCCAGCAGTTTAGAGGGACAGGGGGCGATGAATGAGCAGTTCTTC. The encoded protein is CASSLEGQGAMNEQFF.

The CDR3 here is CAWSRGGNYGYTF. For the CDR3, the DNA is TGTGCCTGGAGTCGAGGGGGCAACTATGGCTACACCTTC. The chain joins TRBV30 to TRBJ1-2, with 7 bases identical to TRBD1. J gave up 2 bases and V 2 bases, and 2 bases lay outside the gene matches. Germline V gene lookup returns CDR1 GTSNPN and CDR2 SVGIG (reference sequence). CDR3 length equals 13 residues. The whole variable domain, remainder taken from reference TRBV30 and TRBJ1-2, is SQTIHQWPATLVQPVGSPLSLECTVEGTSNPNLYWYRQAAGRGLQLLFYSVGIGQISSEVPQNLSASRPQDRQFILSSKKLLLSDSGFYLCAWSRGGNYGYTFGSGTRLTVV.

About this clone: The CDR3 end shows no conserved phenylalanine or tryptophan, and so a read error is likely. The CDR3 sequence: CASSELIGSGANVLTS. CDR3 DNA: TGTGCCAGCAGTGAATTAATAGGCTCTGGGGCCAACGTCCTGACTTCC. J is TRBJ2-6 and V is TRBV6-1; no reliable D call. Trimming pared 2 bases from V and 0 bases from J, leaving 8 bases between. CDR1 MNHNS and CDR2 SASEGT come from the germline V gene. The CDR3 is made up of 16 amino acids.

V and J are TRBV6-5 and TRBJ1-2; maybe TRBD1 (5 bases). CDR3 length: 12 amino acids. The germline gives CDR1 MNHEY, CDR2 SVGAGI. V lost 6 bases and J 4 bases, leaving 9 bases between the germline ends. CDR3 DNA sequence: TGTGCCAGCAGCCCAGGGTCCTATGGCTACACCTTC. Translating gives CASSPGSYGYTF.